This passage covers 30 T cell receptor beta chains from one sample sequenced in a study of human T cells and chemical hapten exposure. Time point in this sample: patch test 2, 6 weeks after DPC sensitization. Noted treatment: therapeutic diphenylcyclopropenone sensitization with weekly scalp DPC. TCRdb independently ran MiXCR on the RACE reads; one entry per CDR3 protein. The repertoire includes over 100,000 distinct CDR3 sequences, about a tenth of them detected once, and over 3% sits in the top ten. Specimen: whole blood, collected in connection with sensitization to the hapten diphenylcyclopropenone (DPC). The receptor set was obtained from a woman in her thirties or forties with alopecia areata. Some clones in this sample may be carry-over from other donors' samples.

The J gene is TRBJ1-1, the V gene TRBV29-1; D may be TRBD1 (5 bases). CDR3 length: 12 amino acids. The V gene lost 3 bases and the J gene lost 4 bases, with 9 bases spanning the gap. In germline, CDR1 is SQVTM, CDR2 ANQGSEA. The CDR3 DNA follows: TGCAGCGTTGACTGGGGGAGCACTGAAGCTTTCTTT. This codes for CSVDWGSTEAFF.

V and J are TRBV12-3 or TRBV12-4 and TRBJ2-5; 8 positions match TRBD1. Unmatched junction bases numbered 7, after V lost 6 bases and J lost 1 base. The CDR3 is 15 residues long. CDR3 nucleotides: TGTGCCAGCAGATCTAGCCAGGGGGCCCAAGAGACCCAGTACTTC. Translating it yields CASRSSQGAQETQYF.

This clonotype was counted between two and nine times. The gene calls are TRBV23-1 and TRBJ2-3; TRBD1 or TRBD2 may be the D gene (5 bases each). TRBV23-1 is assigned to the ORF class and has an uncertain function. The CDR3 consists of 13 residues. V was trimmed by 11 bases and J by 2 bases, leaving 14 bases between them. Here the CDR3 reads CAGVGVPTDTQYF. CDR3 coding DNA: TGCGCCGGGGTGGGGGTCCCCACAGATACGCAGTATTTT.

The rearrangement links TRBV3-1 to TRBJ1-2; 9 bases fit TRBD1. Germline V CDR1 and CDR2: LGHDT, YNNKEL (reference sequence). This CDR3 is built from 15 residues. Trimming took 1 base from V and 3 from J; bases not matched to a gene: 3. The CDR3 nucleotides read TGTGCCAGCAGCCAAGGGACAGGGGCAGACTATGGCTACACCTTC. Protein product: CASSQGTGADYGYTF.

At least ten counts were recorded for this clonotype. V usage is TRBV3-1 and J usage is TRBJ1-6, with D unclear. This CDR3 is 16 amino acids long. CDR1 is LGHDT, CDR2 YNNKEL, per germline (reference sequence). V was clipped by 4 bases and J by 4 bases, with 14 bases between them. The CDR3 sequence is CASSPRTSAYNSPLHF. DNA of the CDR3: TGTGCCAGCAGCCCGCGGACGTCGGCTTATAATTCACCCCTCCACTTT.

This sequence joins TRBV3-1 and TRBJ2-1, with 8 bases that match TRBD1. This CDR3 is built from 16 residues. Per the germline V gene, CDR1 is LGHDT and CDR2 is YNNKEL (reference sequence). V gave up 0 bases and J gave up 2 bases; unmatched junction bases: 3. This chain's CDR3 is CASSQDQGQAYNEQFF. In DNA form, the CDR3 reads TGTGCCAGCAGCCAAGACCAGGGACAGGCCTACAATGAGCAGTTCTTC.

This clonotype was seen a few times. The rearrangement links TRBV27 to TRBJ2-1; 9 positions match TRBD2. This CDR3 has 15 residues. V was clipped by 0 bases and J by 7 bases; unmatched bases: 4. From germline, CDR1 is MNHEY and CDR2 SMNVEV (reference sequence). CDR3 in DNA: TGTGCCAGCAGTTTATCTAGCGGGGGAGGTAATGAGCAGTTCTTC. Translated: CASSLSSGGGNEQFF.

The chain's CDR3 is CAIGEPSTDTQYF. In DNA, the CDR3 is TGTGCCATTGGGGAGCCCAGCACAGATACGCAGTATTTT. The rearrangement links TRBV7-9 to TRBJ2-3; a weak D match, TRBD2 (5 bases). CDR3 length equals 13 residues. Germline V lookup: CDR1 SEHNR, CDR2 FQNEAQ (reference sequence). Trimming removed 10 bases from V and 0 bases from J, with 11 bases in between.

There are many counts of this clonotype. The J gene is TRBJ2-7, the V gene TRBV27, with 12 bases aligning to TRBD2. The CDR3 loop spans 17 amino acids. After removal of 4 bases from V and 2 bases from J, the junction contained 9 bases not matched to a gene. Germline values: CDR1 MNHEY, CDR2 SMNVEV (reference sequence). CDR3 sequence (DNA): TGTGCCAGCAGTTCCTACCTCCCTAGCGGGGGGGCCTACGAGCAGTACTTC. Encoded protein: CASSSYLPSGGAYEQYF.

This rearrangement joins TRBV7-2 to TRBJ2-7; 10 nucleotides line up with TRBD1. V lost 5 bases and J lost 5; bases outside the gene matches: 6. The CDR3 totals 14 residues. Germline V lookup: CDR1 SGHTA, CDR2 FQGNSA. This chain's CDR3 is CASSPPGQGNEQYF. CDR3 bases: TGTGCCAGCAGCCCGCCGGGACAGGGGAACGAGCAGTACTTC.

V and J are TRBV6-2 or TRBV6-3 and TRBJ2-7; weak D call: TRBD1 (5 bases). Germline loops: CDR1 MNHEY, CDR2 SVGEGT. This CDR3 contains 17 residues. Trimming cost V 6 bases and J 4 bases, with 25 bases left between them. The CDR3 region is CASSRNRQGTMWYEQYF. The CDR3 region has the DNA TGTGCCAGCAGCCGAAACCGTCAGGGAACCATGTGGTACGAGCAGTACTTC.

This clonotype came up many times. As DNA, the CDR3 is TGTGCCACCCTAGGGGACAGAGCCAAGGGCTACACCTTC. This translates into CATLGDRAKGYTF. V is TRBV6-5 and J is TRBJ1-2; 7 nucleotides align to TRBD1. There are 13 residues in the CDR3. V trimming: 10 bases; J trimming: 8 bases; junction bases outside the gene matches: 13. Per germline, CDR1 MNHEY and CDR2 SVGAGI.

Many counts were recorded for this clonotype. This chain uses TRBV7-2 with TRBJ1-6; D ambiguous. Germline V gene lookup returns CDR1 SGHTA and CDR2 FQGNSA. The CDR3 runs to 15 residues. V lost 1 base, J lost 7 bases, and 11 bases lay in between. The CDR3 spells CASSLGAGLNSPLHF. As DNA, the CDR3 is TGTGCCAGCAGCTTAGGGGCCGGGTTGAATTCACCCCTCCACTTT.

This clonotype turned up a few times. The chain carries TRBV4-2 and TRBJ1-5, with 7 positions matching TRBD1. Germline V lookup: CDR1 LGHNA, CDR2 YNFKEQ. The CDR3 length is 15 residues. V gave up 8 bases and J gave up 1 base; unmatched junction bases: 8. CDR3 nucleotides: TGTGCCAGCCGACGGGACAGAATAAGCAATCAGCCCCAGCATTTT. This translates into CASRRDRISNQPQHF.

Comment on this clonotype: A clone one base away is much larger, so this may be a read error. This rearrangement joins TRBV2 to TRBJ2-1, with 8 bases lining up with TRBD1. TRBJ2-7 matches the DNA end more closely, so the J call is doubtful. CDR3 length equals 16 residues. Per the germline V gene, CDR1 is SNHLY and CDR2 is FYNNEI. As DNA, the CDR3 is TGTGCCAGCAGTGAAAAGGGGGCAGGGGGCTACAATGAGCAGTACTTC. It translates to CASSEKGAGGYNEQYF.

This clonotype has at least ten counts. The chain links TRBV11-2 to TRBJ2-7; D possibly uses TRBD1 or TRBD2 (5 bases each). The CDR3 runs 13 residues. Per the germline V gene, CDR1 is SGHAT and CDR2 is FQNNGV. Trimming shortened V by 3 bases and J by 7 bases, and 13 bases separated the two germline ends. Written as DNA, the CDR3 is TGTGCCAGCAGCTTTGGGACGGGCCTGGAGCAGTACTTC. This translates into CASSFGTGLEQYF.

This clonotype was seen many times. The chain links TRBV6-2 or TRBV6-3 to TRBJ2-7; 7 bases map to TRBD1. CDR3 length: 14 amino acids. V lost 4 bases to trimming and J lost 4 bases; unmatched junction nucleotides: 7. Per germline, CDR1 MNHEY and CDR2 SVGEGT. The CDR3 region is CASSSIWTGYEQYF. The CDR3 DNA is TGTGCCAGCAGTTCGATTTGGACAGGATACGAGCAGTACTTC.

This clonotype has at least ten counts. The chain links TRBV6-6 to TRBJ1-2; D is ambiguous. The ends were cut back, 2 bases at V and 7 bases at J, with 8 bases in the middle. The CDR3 is 12 amino acids. CDR1 is MNHNY and CDR2 is SVGAGI in the germline V gene (reference sequence). CDR3: CASSYVSVGYTF. In DNA form, the CDR3 reads TGTGCCAGCAGTTACGTTTCGGTTGGCTACACCTTC.

This clonotype was picked up a small number of times. The chain links TRBV18 to TRBJ2-1, with D possibly matching TRBD1 (5 bases). Trimming cost V 8 bases and J 2 bases, with 16 bases left between them. Germline V gene sequence: CDR1 KGHSH, CDR2 LQKENI. The CDR3 covers 15 residues. The CDR3: CASRGRRGAYNEQFF. The CDR3 DNA sequence: TGTGCCAGCCGCGGTAGAAGGGGCGCCTACAATGAGCAGTTCTTC.

This clonotype came up a few times. The conserved phenylalanine or tryptophan normally closing the CDR3 is absent here, so this likely arose from a read error. The J gene is TRBJ2-5, the V gene TRBV7-2; tentatively, D is TRBD2 (6 bases). There are 14 residues in the CDR3. Per germline, CDR1 SGHTA and CDR2 FQGNSA. The V gene lost 5 bases and the J gene lost 10 bases, with 20 bases spanning the gap. CDR3 sequence reads: CASSPRGGQLGQYS. The CDR3 DNA is TGTGCCAGCAGCCCGCGGGGTGGGCAGTTAGGCCAGTACTCC.

This clonotype was detected ten times or more. The chain carries TRBV6-6 and TRBJ1-2; D gene ambiguous. The CDR3 sequence is 15 residues long. The V end was cut by 6 bases, the J end by 4 bases, with 18 bases between. The germline gives CDR1 MNHNY, CDR2 SVGAGI (reference sequence). The CDR3 protein is CASRNSARLGYGYTF. CDR3 nucleotides: TGTGCCAGCAGGAACTCGGCCCGACTAGGCTATGGCTACACCTTC.

The V and J genes are TRBV23-1 and TRBJ2-1; D possibly corresponds to TRBD1 (5 bases). TRBV23-1 is noted as an ORF with a role that remains uncertain. The V gene lost 2 bases and the J gene lost 6 bases, with 8 bases spanning the gap. The CDR3 runs 13 residues. CDR3 amino acids: CASSQRQINEQFF. CDR3 nucleotides: TGCGCCAGCAGTCAAAGACAGATCAATGAGCAGTTCTTC.

The J gene is TRBJ2-5, the V gene TRBV30; no clear D gene. V shed 0 bases and J shed 2 bases, with 4 bases lying between them. Per the germline V gene, CDR1 is GTSNPN and CDR2 is SVGIG (reference sequence). CDR3 length equals 12 residues. CDR3 sequence: CAWSVSQETQYF. DNA for the CDR3: TGTGCCTGGAGTGTGTCTCAAGAGACCCAGTACTTC.

This clonotype was seen at least ten times. This chain uses TRBV6-1 with TRBJ2-1; D not certain. The V end was cut by 7 bases, the J end by 0 bases, with 13 bases between. The CDR3 runs 15 residues. Germline CDR1 is MNHNS and CDR2 is SASEGT. CDR3 sequence reads: CASKFVSSSYNEQFF. For the CDR3, the DNA is TGTGCCAGCAAGTTCGTAAGTAGCTCCTACAATGAGCAGTTCTTC.

This clonotype has just a few counts. V is TRBV2 and J is TRBJ2-1; D is ambiguous. The CDR3 length is 13 residues. Trimming pared 6 bases from V and 11 bases from J, leaving 17 bases between. Germline assignment: CDR1 SNHLY and CDR2 FYNNEI. This CDR3 is CASSDLLRAQQFF. CDR3 DNA sequence: TGTGCCAGCAGCGATTTACTCCGGGCCCAGCAGTTCTTC.

The chain uses TRBV4-2 and TRBJ2-7, with a weak D call TRBD2 (6 bases). The V and J ends lost 0 bases and 2 bases respectively, with 11 bases between them. CDR1 LGHNA and CDR2 YNFKEQ come from the germline V gene. CDR3 length: 15 residues. CDR3 amino acids: CASSQEDGGAYEQYF. The DNA of the CDR3 is TGTGCCAGCAGCCAAGAGGACGGGGGTGCCTACGAGCAGTACTTC.

The gene calls are TRBV7-9 and TRBJ2-5, with D possibly matching TRBD2 (7 bases). The V end was cut by 4 bases, the J end by 0 bases, with 12 bases between. Germline values: CDR1 SEHNR, CDR2 FQNEAQ (reference sequence). CDR3 length equals 15 residues. CDR3 sequence (DNA): TGTGCCAGCAGCTGGGCGGGGGCTAACCAAGAGACCCAGTACTTC. Residues: CASSWAGANQETQYF.

V usage is TRBV29-1 and J usage is TRBJ2-7, with a weak D call TRBD1 (5 bases). The germline V gene encodes CDR1 SQVTM and CDR2 ANQGSEA. The V end lost 1 base, the J end lost 6 bases, and 10 bases lay between the germline ends. The CDR3 runs to 12 residues. The CDR3 DNA reads TGCAGCGTTGAAGGGCAGGGATCCGAGCAGTACTTC. Amino acid sequence: CSVEGQGSEQYF.

Many counts were recorded for this clonotype. The rearrangement links TRBV28 to TRBJ1-5, with D unclear. Trimming left V 5 bases short and J 0 bases short, with 11 bases between. The V gene's germline CDR1 is MDHEN and CDR2 SYDVKM. This CDR3 spans 15 amino acids. The CDR3 nucleotides are TGTGCCAGCAGTAGAGGGCAAAATAGCAATCAGCCCCAGCATTTT. It translates to CASSRGQNSNQPQHF.

The J gene is TRBJ2-3, the V gene TRBV7-2; D is tentatively TRBD1 or TRBD2 (6 bases each). The germline V gene encodes CDR1 SGHTA and CDR2 FQGNSA. Deletions cut 2 bases from V and 2 bases from J, with 17 bases between. CDR3 length: 17 amino acids. CDR3 loop: CASSLITGARVTDTQYF. CDR3 in DNA: TGTGCCAGCAGCTTAATTACGGGGGCGCGGGTCACAGATACGCAGTATTTT.